This TCR beta chain was documented in a study of identical twins. Each CDR3 protein gets one entry after TCRdb re-called the 5' RACE reads with MiXCR. Of roughly 690,000 distinct CDR3 sequences listed, over 5% are singletons. Study conclusions and caveats: An excess of low generation probability was shown by twin-shared out-of-frame alpha sequences. The analysis was cross-sectional rather than longitudinal within donors. Insertion counts were lower in abundant cord blood beta clonotypes, a trend that memory repertoires did not show. The models systematically underestimated how much out-of-frame TCR alpha was shared in monozygotic twins.

Trimming pared 5 bases from V and 3 bases from J, leaving 13 bases between. In germline, CDR1 is SGHTA, CDR2 FQGNSA. This CDR3 is built from 15 residues. Turning to this clonotype: Its antigen is as yet unknown.

The rearrangement uses TRBV7-2 and TRBJ1-4, with D maybe TRBD1 (6 bases). Sequencing was done on a sample of naive T cells sorted from blood. The receptor was derived from a man between 18 and 29 years old in good health. CDR3 residues: CASSLFPGANEKLFF. In nucleotides, the CDR3 is TGTGCCAGCAGCCTGTTCCCAGGGGCTAATGAAAAACTGTTTTTT.